The 3 T cell receptor beta chains listed next were all sequenced from one sample in a study of cytomegalovirus exposure and HLA in healthy donors. The study ran its PCR with 60 Vbeta and 13 Jbeta primers. TCRdb's table, derived via immunoSEQ multiplex PCR, lists solely in-frame clones and lacks some. The table has over 75,000 clones, roughly four fifths seen once. Sequencing used PBMCs. These receptors all come from a woman between 18 and 29 years old in good health and CMV-seropositive.

This chain links TRBV4-2 with TRBJ2-7, with 7 nucleotides matching TRBD2. This CDR3 is 16 amino acids long. V lost 2 bases to trimming and J lost 0 bases; unmatched junction nucleotides: 7. Germline CDR1 reads LGHNA; CDR2 reads YNFKEQ. The CDR3 DNA is TGTGCCAGCAGCCAAAGGGGAGCGGGGAGCTCCTACGAGCAGTACTTC. Protein sequence: CASSQRGAGSSYEQYF.

The chain combines TRBV7-9 with TRBJ1-2, with D maybe TRBD1 (5 bases). This CDR3 comprises 13 residues. CDR1 and CDR2 from the germline V gene are SEHNR and FQNEAQ (reference sequence). Trimming removed 1 base from V and 8 bases from J, with 11 bases in between. The CDR3 region is CASSLGQIVGYTF. The CDR3, as DNA: TGTGCCAGCAGCTTAGGACAGATTGTGGGCTACACCTTC.

This clone was detected once. This chain uses TRBV10-3 with TRBJ2-1; 7 nucleotides match TRBD2. The junction had 11 bases not matched to a gene; V was cut back by 6 bases and J by 6 bases. The germline gives CDR1 ENHRY, CDR2 SYGVKD. CDR3 length: 15 amino acids. In nucleotides, the CDR3 is TGTGCCATCAGCTCATCCCCTCCGGGGGGCAATGAGCAGTTCTTC. Protein sequence: CAISSSPPGGNEQFF.